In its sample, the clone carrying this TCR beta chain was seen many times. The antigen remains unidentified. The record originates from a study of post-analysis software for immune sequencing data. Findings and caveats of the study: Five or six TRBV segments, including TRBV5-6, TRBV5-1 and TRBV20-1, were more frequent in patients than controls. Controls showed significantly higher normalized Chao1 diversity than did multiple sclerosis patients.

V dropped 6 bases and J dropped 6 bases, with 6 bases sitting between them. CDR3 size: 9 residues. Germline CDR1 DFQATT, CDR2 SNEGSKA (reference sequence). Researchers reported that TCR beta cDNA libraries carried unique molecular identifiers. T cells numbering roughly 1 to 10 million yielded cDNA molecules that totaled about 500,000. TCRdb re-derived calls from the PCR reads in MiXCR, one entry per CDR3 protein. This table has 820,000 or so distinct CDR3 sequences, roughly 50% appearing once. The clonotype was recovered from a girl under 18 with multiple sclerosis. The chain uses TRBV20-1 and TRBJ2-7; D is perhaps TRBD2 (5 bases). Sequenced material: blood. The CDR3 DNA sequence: TGCAGTGCGGGAGTCGAGCAGTACTTC. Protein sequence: CSAGVEQYF.